A single sample is the source of the 17 T cell receptor beta chains below, sequenced in a study of T cell clonotyping in hematopoietic cell transplantation. The method was immunoSEQ multiplex PCR; TCRdb's version includes in-frame clones alone and lacks a portion of them. The table records roughly 42,000 clones, roughly 94% of them present only once. What was sequenced was peripheral blood mononuclear cells. The receptors shown here come from a woman aged 45 to 65 in good health. Some clones in this sample may be carry-over from other donors' samples.

The chain links TRBV5-1 to TRBJ2-2, with D hard to call. Between the trimmed V and J ends, which lost 8 bases and 7 bases, there was a span of 15 bases. Germline values: CDR1 SGHRS, CDR2 YFSETQ. CDR3 length: 13 amino acids. The chain's CDR3 is CASRALTSGELFF. In nucleotides, the CDR3 is TGCGCCAGTCGGGCCTTAACGAGCGGGGAGCTGTTTTTT.

The V gene is TRBV6-5, the J gene TRBJ2-7; a possible D gene is TRBD1 (6 bases). The CDR3 consists of 15 residues. With 0 bases removed from V and 2 bases from J, the gap between germline ends came to 11 bases. CDR1 and CDR2 (germline): MNHEY, SVGAGI. For the CDR3, the DNA is TGTGCCAGCAGTTACTCCTTCAGGGGAACCTACGAGCAGTACTTC. Amino acids: CASSYSFRGTYEQYF.

As to this clone: At one end, the junction sequence differs from germline, possibly due to a read error. The rearrangement uses TRBV29-1 and TRBJ1-2; 8 positions agree with TRBD1. Per germline, CDR1 SQVTM and CDR2 ANQGSEA. The CDR3 is 12 amino acids. CDR3 nucleotides: TGCAGCGTCGAAGGACAGGGTTCTGGCTACACCTTC. Its translation is CSVEGQGSGYTF.

V and J are TRBV6-5 and TRBJ2-5; maybe TRBD2 (5 bases). The CDR3 has 13 residues. With 6 bases removed from V and 2 bases from J, the gap between germline ends came to 10 bases. Germline CDR1 is MNHEY and CDR2 is SVGAGI. The CDR3 DNA reads TGTGCCAGCAGAACCGGGGTTCAAGAGACCCAGTACTTC. This codes for CASRTGVQETQYF.

The V and J genes are TRBV7-3 and TRBJ2-3; no clear D gene. There are 13 residues in the CDR3. The V end lost 5 bases, the J end lost 2 bases, and 8 bases lay between the germline ends. From germline, CDR1 is SGHTA and CDR2 FQGTGA. The CDR3 DNA follows: TGTGCCAGCAGCCCTTTCCACACAGATACGCAGTATTTT. Its protein product is CASSPFHTDTQYF.

The chain is built from TRBV5-4 and TRBJ1-2; TRBD1 matches at 8 bases. Germline V gives CDR1 SGHNT, CDR2 YYREEE (reference sequence). The V segment lost 1 base and the J segment 12 bases; nucleotides outside the gene matches: 8. CDR3 length equals 13 residues. This CDR3 is CASSLWAGGVNTF. CDR3 in DNA: TGTGCCAGCAGCTTGTGGGCAGGGGGCGTCAACACCTTC.

The V call is TRBV2, the J call TRBJ2-7; D is unclear. Trimming shortened V by 8 bases and J by 0 bases, and 14 bases separated the two germline ends. The CDR3 contains 14 residues. Germline-derived CDR1 and CDR2 are SNHLY and FYNNEI. In DNA, the CDR3 is TGTGCCAGCCGTAGGGCCGAGAGCTCCTACGAGCAGTACTTC. Encoded protein: CASRRAESSYEQYF.

The V gene is TRBV6-6, the J gene TRBJ2-7; D uncertain. Germline lookup yields CDR1 MNHNY and CDR2 SVGAGI (reference sequence). V lost 5 bases, J lost 3 bases, and 8 bases lay in between. This CDR3 has 12 amino acids. In DNA, the CDR3 is TGTGCCAGCAGTACTGAGGTCTACGAGCAGTACTTC. This gives the protein CASSTEVYEQYF.

The chain uses TRBV11-2 and TRBJ1-1, with 10 bases identical to TRBD1. V trimming: 5 bases; J trimming: 7 bases; junction bases outside the gene matches: 4. The CDR3 extends over 13 amino acids. Germline CDR1 and CDR2: SGHAT and FQNNGV. CDR3 DNA sequence: TGTGCCAGCAGCCGGGACAGGGGAGGTGAAGCTTTCTTT. This sequence encodes CASSRDRGGEAFF.

The chain employs TRBV14 and TRBJ2-1; 10 nucleotides line up with TRBD2. The V segment lost 4 bases and the J segment 3 bases; nucleotides outside the gene matches: 6. CDR3 size: 16 residues. CDR1 and CDR2 (germline): SGHDN, FVKESK. The CDR3 reads CASSRERGGLYNEQFF. Here the CDR3 DNA reads TGTGCCAGCAGCCGAGAGCGGGGGGGCCTCTACAATGAGCAGTTCTTC.

V usage is TRBV28 and J usage is TRBJ2-2, with 8 bases fitting TRBD1. Germline loops: CDR1 MDHEN, CDR2 SYDVKM. The CDR3 contains 17 residues. V trimming: 4 bases; J trimming: 3 bases; junction bases outside the gene matches: 10. The CDR3 protein is CASSSLVTGGYTGELFF. The CDR3 DNA sequence: TGTGCCAGCAGTTCCTTAGTAACAGGGGGTTACACCGGGGAGCTGTTTTTT.

The rearrangement uses TRBV6-1 and TRBJ1-5; the match to TRBD1 covers 8 bases. CDR1 and CDR2 from the germline V gene are MNHNS and SASEGT. Losses at the gene ends were 6 bases for V and 3 bases for J; bases not matched to a gene: 7. This CDR3 comprises 15 residues. CDR3 sequence reads: CASRSDRVTNQPQHF. The CDR3 coding sequence is TGTGCCAGCAGATCGGACAGGGTAACCAATCAGCCCCAGCATTTT.

A single count supports this clone. The chain has TRBV6-4 and TRBJ2-2; 7 nucleotides align to TRBD1. V shed 6 bases and J 0 bases; nucleotides not matched to a gene: 4. The CDR3 length is 15 residues. CDR1 is MRHNA and CDR2 is SNTAGT in the germline V gene. CDR3 protein: CASRRQGTNTGELFF. In DNA, the CDR3 is TGTGCCAGCAGAAGACAGGGTACGAACACCGGGGAGCTGTTTTTT.

The chain joins TRBV5-1 to TRBJ1-1; D remains ambiguous. The length of the CDR3 is 14 residues. Germline V CDR1 and CDR2: SGHRS, YFSETQ. With 0 bases removed from V and 3 bases from J, the gap between germline ends came to 9 bases. CDR3 protein: CASSLENVYTEAFF. CDR3 nucleotide sequence: TGCGCCAGCAGCTTGGAGAACGTCTACACTGAAGCTTTCTTT.

The J gene is TRBJ1-2, the V gene TRBV5-4; no definite D call. The CDR3 is 15 amino acids. V was trimmed by 0 bases and J by 9 bases, leaving 18 bases between them. Germline CDR1 and CDR2: SGHNT and YYREEE (reference sequence). The CDR3 loop is CASSLEFRQYGSYTF. The CDR3 DNA follows: TGTGCCAGCAGCTTGGAGTTCCGGCAGTATGGTAGCTACACCTTC.

The chain carries TRBV29-1 and TRBJ2-3; the D gene could be TRBD1 or TRBD2 (5 bases each). CDR3 length: 14 amino acids. The V end lost 1 base, the J end lost 0 bases, and 8 bases lay between the germline ends. CDR1 and CDR2 (germline): SQVTM, ANQGSEA. DNA for the CDR3: TGCAGCGTTGAAGCGGGGCCTAGCACAGATACGCAGTATTTT. It is translated as CSVEAGPSTDTQYF.

The chain uses TRBV9 and TRBJ1-2; 7 nucleotides line up with TRBD1. Losses at the gene ends were 7 bases for V and 8 bases for J; bases not matched to a gene: 8. Germline CDR1 SGDLS, CDR2 YYNGEE. This CDR3 region has 12 residues. CDR3 DNA: TGTGCCAGCGCCCCAGGGGGTGGAGGCTACACCTTC. This translates into CASAPGGGGYTF.